This is a list of T cell receptor beta chains from one sample in a study of TIL therapy for anti-PD-1-resistant metastatic lung cancer. Some clones are missing from TCRdb's copy, which holds only in-frame ones; the method was immunoSEQ multiplex PCR. The sample consists of about 60,000 clones, roughly 91% of them appearing once. Sequencing used blood, obtained at baseline. These receptors came from a person aged 25-85 years with non-small cell lung cancer. CDR3s leave out the opening cysteine and the closing phenylalanine or tryptophan. The order of the fields is CDR3 protein, J gene, CDR3 length, V gene.

ATARTSGAGELF,TRBJ2-2,12,TRBV6-5
ASSLISAGDTFQETQY,TRBJ2-5,16,TRBV28
ASSPLEGGRTDTQY,TRBJ2-3,14,TRBV7-9
ASSGARLSGETQY,TRBJ2-5,13,TRBV28
ASSQVALAASYNEQF,TRBJ2-1,15,TRBV4-2
ASSLNRVVDGYT,TRBJ1-2,12,TRBV5-1
ASSLYSGASTDTQY,TRBJ2-3,14,TRBV27
ASSLRVDGNTIY,TRBJ1-3,12,TRBV3-1/TRBV3-2
ASSTFAGTATYEQY,TRBJ2-7,14,TRBV3-1/TRBV3-2
ASSLYPLAGGSYNEQF,TRBJ2-1,16,TRBV11-2
ASSIGRITDTPLH,TRBJ1-6,13,TRBV19
ASTYREGTEAF,TRBJ1-1,11,TRBV11-2
ASSLGGEGYGYT,TRBJ1-2,12,TRBV27
ASSLLSPPPYGYT,TRBJ1-2,13,TRBV28
ASSEDSSNSPLH,TRBJ1-6,12,TRBV2
ASGLGLGATEAF,TRBJ1-1,12,TRBV12-5
ASSYRQAKNTEAF,TRBJ1-1,13,TRBV6-5
ASSFRTQMNTEAF,TRBJ1-1,13,TRBV6-6
AWKRDRAPRDEQY,TRBJ2-7,13,TRBV30
ASSWGWTALGNTIY,TRBJ1-3,14,TRBV2
ASSPLVSGANVLT,TRBJ2-6,13,TRBV6-6
ASSVVSEGTQY,TRBJ2-5,11,TRBV9
ASSLGLAGAFGYEQY,TRBJ2-7,15,TRBV6-2/TRBV6-3
ASSLFGENTEAF,TRBJ1-1,12,TRBV28
ASNPPGGTQY,TRBJ2-3,10,TRBV11-2
ATSGDRGGSTEAF,TRBJ1-1,13,TRBV24-1
ASSLGVSGAYNEQF,TRBJ2-1,14,TRBV5-1
ARGWNLQTKNIQY,TRBJ2-4,13,TRBV5-3
ASSGGLAGGASTDTQY,TRBJ2-3,16,TRBV5-1
ASSESGTTNYGYT,TRBJ1-2,13,TRBV6-1
ASSSPSGFHTGELF,TRBJ2-2,14,TRBV5-1
ASRDTPSALH,TRBJ1-6,10,TRBV27
ASSLRGIDSNQPQH,TRBJ1-5,14,TRBV28
ATSDRRAGTGELF,TRBJ2-2,13,TRBV24-1
SVEGQETNYGYT,TRBJ1-2,12,TRBV29-1
ASSRRTRAILEQF,TRBJ2-1,13,TRBV18
ASSGYRGSRAGGTDTQY,TRBJ2-3,17,TRBV9
ASSLESGGEKLF,TRBJ1-4,12,TRBV5-5
ASSLAYNEQF,TRBJ2-1,10,TRBV7-2
ASRPGGSETQY,TRBJ2-5,11,TRBV10-2
ASSFLDTQY,TRBJ2-3,9,TRBV28
ASSSTGGLPTDTQY,TRBJ2-3,14,TRBV5-4
ASSFGDREDGYT,TRBJ1-2,12,TRBV5-1
ASSFHILGTAYEQY,TRBJ2-7,14,TRBV7-2
ASSREWRTEAF,TRBJ1-1,11,TRBV7-9
ASSRPICAF,TRBJ1-1,9,TRBV14
ASSLFAGMNTEAF,TRBJ1-1,13,TRBV27
ASSFRGGTAYGYT,TRBJ1-2,13,TRBV5-6
ASSYRQGYEQY,TRBJ2-7,11,TRBV6-5
ASSLTGGANYGYT,TRBJ1-2,13,TRBV5-1
ASSLDGELNQPQH,TRBJ1-5,13,TRBV5-1
AWSFSPGGYGYT,TRBJ1-2,12,TRBV30
ASSLAPWSTDTQY,TRBJ2-3,13,TRBV27
ASTPGQGVGGYT,TRBJ1-2,12,TRBV6-5
ASSVDPRGIEQF,TRBJ2-1,12,TRBV9
ASSLASLANEQY,TRBJ2-7,12,TRBV5-1
ASTQGLNTEAF,TRBJ1-1,11,TRBV6-5
ASSRGLPDTQY,TRBJ2-3,11,TRBV9
ASTEEGGASYEQY,TRBJ2-7,13,TRBV27